What follows describes a single TCR beta chain. Its specificity is unknown. At one boundary the junction diverges from the germline segment, which might be a read error. The repertoire was sequenced with immunoSEQ multiplex PCR; TCRdb's copy has only in-frame clones and lacks some. Of approximately 100,000 clones listed, about 83% are singletons. The data originate from a study of T cell responses to AZD1222 COVID-19 vaccine. Points from the study as a whole: Reports say nearly half of spike-specific TCRs go after unmutated variant regions.

The CDR3 covers 13 residues. Germline V lookup: CDR1 SGHTA, CDR2 FQGNSA. The clonotype was recovered from an adult in good health. Sample: peripheral blood, taken on day 0 of AZD1222 vaccination. The J gene is TRBJ2-7, the V gene TRBV7-2; 9 bases are shared with TRBD2. The CDR3 coding sequence is TGTGCCAGCAGCTTACTGGCGGGAGGGCCCTGGCACTTC. It is translated as CASSLLAGGPWHF. Based on the CDR3 plus reference TRBV7-2 and TRBJ2-7, the full variable domain is GAGVSQSPSNKVTEKGKDVELRCDPISGHTALYWYRQSLGQGLEFLIYFQGNSAPDKSGLPSDRFSAERTGGSVSTLTIQRTQQEDSAVYLCASSLLAGGPWHFGPGTRLTVT.